The present entry profiles one T cell receptor beta chain with its context. The target antigen is unknown. The entry originates in a study of T cell clones after liver transplantation. About the study: TCRbeta sequencing after a pre-transplant mixed lymphocyte reaction identified graft-donor-reactive clones, later tracked in post-transplant blood. At least one year of complete immunosuppression withdrawal without enzymes over twice normal defined tolerance. Findings and limits, study-wide: Small, mixed patient groups and varying post-transplant times limit these conclusions. Rather than being deleted, graft donor-reactive T cells may have moved into the graft.

The protocol was immunoSEQ multiplex PCR, while the TCRdb copy is restricted to in-frame clones and leaves out a portion. The table records tens of thousands of clones, roughly 85% of them present only once. Per germline, CDR1 MNHNS and CDR2 SASEGT. This CDR3 spans 11 amino acids. With 5 bases removed from V and 6 bases from J, the gap between germline ends came to 8 bases. The chain links TRBV6-1 to TRBJ2-7, with D unclear. The sample here was CD4+ T cells from blood, taken at the 22-month timepoint. This clonotype was obtained from a human patient who received a liver transplant. Part of the T cells may come from the graft donor. The CDR3 nucleotides are TGTGCCAGCAGTTACGAAGTCGAGCAGTACTTC. This translates into CASSYEVEQYF.